This TCR beta chain was recovered during a study of PD-1 blockade in classical Hodgkin lymphoma. For the study at large: The study gave patients nivolumab 3 mg/kg intravenously every 2 weeks.

Each patient's relapse followed autologous stem cell transplantation, and brentuximab vedotin exposure varied. Germline loops: CDR1 SGHTA, CDR2 FQGNSA. This CDR3 spans 12 amino acids. V shed 0 bases and J shed 8 bases, with 6 bases lying between them. Some clones are missing from TCRdb's copy, which holds only in-frame ones; the method was immunoSEQ multiplex PCR. Of roughly 25,000 clones in the sample, roughly 68% were seen once. This specimen was peripheral blood mononuclear cells (PBMCs), taken before the second cycle of nivolumab. The rearrangement joins TRBV7-2 to TRBJ2-3; D is undetermined. The receptor comes from a human donor with classical Hodgkin lymphoma. DNA for the CDR3: TGTGCCAGCAGCTTAGCGGGAAGTACGCAGTATTTT. It translates to CASSLAGSTQYF.